These 30 T cell receptor beta chains share one sample of origin, sequenced in a study of neurological immune-mediated disorders. TCRdb reprocessed the 5' RACE reads with MiXCR, giving one entry per CDR3 protein. The profile shows roughly 100,000 distinct CDR3 sequences, 3% to 4% of them singletons. Sequencing input: PBMCs. The receptors derive from a woman aged 18-30 years with multiple sclerosis.

This clonotype was seen many times. The chain has TRBV5-1 and TRBJ2-3, with 7 bases aligning to TRBD1. Germline CDR1 and CDR2: SGHRS and YFSETQ. The CDR3 length is 17 residues. The junction had 10 bases not matched to a gene; V was cut back by 2 bases and J by 1 base. The CDR3 loop reads CASSLNRRGSGTDTQYF. DNA of the CDR3: TGCGCCAGCAGCTTAAACCGCAGGGGGTCAGGCACAGATACGCAGTATTTT.

This clonotype was observed at least ten times. The V gene is TRBV20-1, the J gene TRBJ1-1, with 10 nucleotides matching TRBD1. Germline assignment: CDR1 DFQATT and CDR2 SNEGSKA (reference sequence). This CDR3 comprises 14 residues. J gave up 4 bases and V 2 bases, and 4 bases lay outside the gene matches. CDR3 loop: CSARPGTGVTEAFF. Here the CDR3 DNA reads TGCAGTGCTAGACCCGGGACAGGGGTCACTGAAGCTTTCTTT.

This clonotype was picked up many times. The V gene is TRBV30, the J gene TRBJ2-3; D unresolved. Germline V gene data show CDR1 as GTSNPN and CDR2 as SVGIG (reference sequence). This CDR3 spans 15 amino acids. The germline V and J ends were trimmed by 0 bases and 2 bases, with 12 bases remaining between them. Here the CDR3 DNA reads TGTGCCTGGAGTGTATCTACGATTGCCACAGATACGCAGTATTTT. This sequence encodes CAWSVSTIATDTQYF.

This clonotype came up many times. The J gene is TRBJ1-1, the V gene TRBV20-1, with a tentative D call TRBD1 (6 bases). Germline V gives CDR1 DFQATT, CDR2 SNEGSKA (reference sequence). This CDR3 is built from 13 residues. The V end lost 0 bases, the J end lost 5 bases, and 10 bases lay between the germline ends. CDR3 sequence (DNA): TGCAGTGCTAGAGATCCCAGGGGAACTGAAGCTTTCTTT. It encodes CSARDPRGTEAFF.

Regarding this clonotype: A much larger clone lies one base from this, so it may be a read error. The CDR3 end shows no conserved phenylalanine or tryptophan, and so a read error is likely. J is TRBJ2-7 and V is TRBV5-6, with D perhaps TRBD1 (5 bases). V gave up 3 bases and J gave up 5 bases, with 15 bases separating them. The CDR3 has 14 residues. Germline assignment: CDR1 SGHDT and CDR2 YYEEEE. For the CDR3, the DNA is TGTGCCAGCAGCTGGGGCAGGATTGTCGACGAGCAGTACTGC. Translation: CASSWGRIVDEQYC.

Many counts were recorded for this clonotype. This chain's CDR3 is CSASLGGTGGEKLFF. Written as DNA, the CDR3 is TGCAGTGCTAGTCTCGGCGGGACAGGGGGAGAAAAACTGTTTTTT. V and J are TRBV20-1 and TRBJ1-4, with 11 bases identical to TRBD1. CDR3 length: 15 residues. The V and J ends lost 3 bases and 8 bases, in that order; junction bases with no gene match: 8. Germline V lookup: CDR1 DFQATT, CDR2 SNEGSKA (reference sequence).

This clonotype was seen at least ten times. The chain links TRBV14 to TRBJ2-6, with unresolved D. From germline, CDR1 is SGHDN and CDR2 FVKESK. The CDR3 contains 18 residues. V lost 5 bases to trimming and J lost 0 bases, with 17 bases between them. The CDR3 sequence is CASSASLGRLSGANVLTF. DNA of the CDR3: TGTGCCAGCAGCGCAAGCCTAGGACGGCTCTCTGGGGCCAACGTCCTGACTTTC. The whole variable domain, remainder taken from reference TRBV14 and TRBJ2-6, is EAGVTQFPSHSVIEKGQTVTLRCDPISGHDNLYWYRRVMGKEIKFLLHFVKESKQDESGMPNNRFLAERTGGTYSTLKVQPAELEDSGVYFCASSASLGRLSGANVLTFGAGSRLTVL.

At least ten counts were recorded for this clonotype. The CDR3 nucleotides read TGCGCCAGCAGCTTGCAAAGGACTACCACAGATACGCAGTATTTT. Its translation: CASSLQRTTTDTQYF. The rearrangement uses TRBV5-1 and TRBJ2-3, with D perhaps TRBD2 (6 bases). CDR3 length: 15 amino acids. The germline V and J ends were trimmed by 1 base and 2 bases, with 11 bases remaining between them. Per germline, CDR1 SGHRS and CDR2 YFSETQ.

In its sample, this clonotype was seen many times. V usage is TRBV30 and J usage is TRBJ1-6; D is uncertain. The germline CDR1 and CDR2 sequences are GTSNPN and SVGIG (reference sequence). The V end was cut by 0 bases, the J end by 8 bases, with 11 bases between. The CDR3 totals 14 residues. CDR3 sequence: CAWSVAIADSPLHF. As DNA, the CDR3 is TGTGCCTGGAGTGTCGCGATCGCGGATTCACCCCTCCACTTT.

This clonotype was seen at least ten times. The chain links TRBV20-1 to TRBJ1-2; possibly TRBD1 for D (6 bases). Germline V gene lookup returns CDR1 DFQATT and CDR2 SNEGSKA (reference sequence). V lost 0 bases and J 8 bases, leaving 16 bases between the germline ends. The CDR3 has 14 residues. CDR3 nucleotide sequence: TGCAGTGCTAGAGATTTTTTCGAGCAGGGGGGCTACACCTTC. As protein: CSARDFFEQGGYTF.

This clonotype showed up many times. V gene TRBV24-1 combines with J gene TRBJ1-5; weak D call: TRBD1 (5 bases). The CDR3 spans 12 residues. CDR1 KGHDR and CDR2 SFDVKD come from the germline V gene. The V gene lost 8 bases and the J gene lost 9 bases, with 13 bases spanning the gap. In DNA, the CDR3 is TGTGCCACCACCGGGGGAGATTGGCCCCAGCATTTT. Residues: CATTGGDWPQHF.

This clonotype has a count of ten or more. The V gene is TRBV28, the J gene TRBJ1-4; possible D gene TRBD1, 6 bases. The CDR3 runs to 13 residues. Trimming took 7 bases from V and 5 from J, leaving 11 bases between them. Germline V gene sequence: CDR1 MDHEN, CDR2 SYDVKM. The CDR3 bases are TGTGCCAGCAACCAGGGGCGGAATGAAAAACTGTTTTTT. Translated: CASNQGRNEKLFF.

This clonotype was counted ten times or more. J is TRBJ2-5 and V is TRBV12-3 or TRBV12-4; D possibly matches TRBD1 or TRBD2 (5 bases each). V dropped 1 base and J dropped 10 bases, with 7 bases sitting between them. This CDR3 region has 11 residues. The CDR3 spells CASSLVGDQYF. In DNA form, the CDR3 reads TGTGCCAGCAGTTTAGTGGGGGACCAGTACTTC.

In its sample, this clonotype was seen many times. The chain is built from TRBV28 and TRBJ1-2; TRBD1 matches at 9 bases. The V gene end was trimmed by 6 bases and the J gene end by 2 bases; junction bases not matched to a gene: 4. This CDR3 is built from 14 residues. Germline V gene sequence: CDR1 MDHEN, CDR2 SYDVKM. In DNA form, the CDR3 reads TGTGCCAGCAGGGACAGGGGTGGAAACTATGGCTACACCTTC. Protein: CASRDRGGNYGYTF.

The V and J genes are TRBV18 and TRBJ1-2; 12 bases fit TRBD1. The V segment lost 3 bases and the J segment 8 bases; nucleotides outside the gene matches: 7. CDR1 is KGHSH and CDR2 is LQKENI in the germline V gene. The CDR3 spans 15 residues. CDR3 DNA sequence: TGTGCCAGCTCACCCGGGACAGGGGGCTTGCGGGGCTACACCTTC. Protein sequence: CASSPGTGGLRGYTF.

This clonotype was detected many times. The chain links TRBV11-2 to TRBJ1-5; the D gene is possibly TRBD1 (6 bases). V was pared by 1 base and J by 6 bases, with 13 bases between. CDR1 and CDR2 from the germline V gene are SGHAT and FQNNGV. The CDR3 is 15 amino acids. The CDR3 region has the DNA TGTGCCAGCAGCTTAGTATCAGGGGTCGGTCAGCCCCAGCATTTT. It is translated as CASSLVSGVGQPQHF.

This clonotype has at least ten counts. CDR3 protein: CSVSPNTYEQYF. DNA for the CDR3: TGCAGCGTTTCCCCTAACACCTACGAGCAGTACTTC. The chain carries TRBV29-1 and TRBJ2-7, with D unresolved. The CDR3 contains 12 residues. Germline CDR1 is SQVTM and CDR2 is ANQGSEA. Trimming cost V 5 bases and J 2 bases, with 10 bases left between them.

This clonotype appeared many times. The rearrangement uses TRBV7-2 and TRBJ2-3; D is ambiguous. This CDR3 comprises 12 residues. CDR1 SGHTA and CDR2 FQGNSA come from the germline V gene. The V and J ends lost 5 bases and 5 bases respectively, with 8 bases between them. CDR3 loop: CASSPYLDTQYF. In DNA, the CDR3 is TGTGCCAGCAGCCCGTACTTAGATACGCAGTATTTT. The whole variable domain, filled in from reference TRBV7-2 and TRBJ2-3, reads GAGVSQSPSNKVTEKGKDVELRCDPISGHTALYWYRQSLGQGLEFLIYFQGNSAPDKSGLPSDRFSAERTGGSVSTLTIQRTQQEDSAVYLCASSPYLDTQYFGPGTRLTVL.

This clonotype was counted ten times or more. The chain links TRBV4-2 to TRBJ1-2; D not resolved. CDR1 is LGHNA and CDR2 is YNFKEQ in the germline V gene. This CDR3 is 15 amino acids long. The V end lost 1 base, the J end lost 2 bases, and 11 bases lay between the germline ends. CDR3 bases: TGTGCCAGCAGCCAAGGAAGTCTGGGCAACTATGGCTACACCTTC. Translating gives CASSQGSLGNYGYTF.

This clonotype was seen at least ten times. One end of the junction is discordant with germline, which a read error may explain. The chain has TRBV27 and TRBJ1-1; D unclear. Germline V gives CDR1 MNHEY, CDR2 SMNVEV (reference sequence). The CDR3 has 15 residues. DNA for the CDR3: TGTGCCAGCAGTTTATACGGCAGCTCGAACTCTGAAGCTTTCTTT. Its protein product is CASSLYGSSNSEAFF.

In its sample, this clonotype was seen many times. The chain recombines TRBV20-1 with TRBJ2-1, with no clear D. Trimming took 0 bases from V and 7 from J, leaving 10 bases between them. Germline V lookup: CDR1 DFQATT, CDR2 SNEGSKA (reference sequence). CDR3 length: 13 amino acids. The chain's CDR3 is CSARDWAGNEQFF. CDR3 DNA sequence: TGCAGTGCTAGAGATTGGGCCGGGAATGAGCAGTTCTTC.

There are many counts of this clonotype. V is TRBV25-1 and J is TRBJ1-2; TRBD1 is a possible D gene (5 bases). V was trimmed by 8 bases and J by 5 bases, leaving 9 bases between them. Per germline, CDR1 MGHDK and CDR2 SYGVNS. The CDR3 length is 11 residues. The CDR3 sequence is CASGGGYGYTF. CDR3 nucleotide sequence: TGTGCCAGCGGGGGGGGGTATGGCTACACCTTC.

This clonotype was picked up many times. The chain carries TRBV5-1 and TRBJ2-5, with D hard to call. This CDR3 has 12 residues. CDR1 and CDR2 from the germline V gene are SGHRS and YFSETQ. Trimming took 0 bases from V and 4 from J, leaving 4 bases between them. The DNA for the CDR3 is TGCGCCAGCAGCTTGGCCACAGAGACCCAGTACTTC. Translated: CASSLATETQYF.

In its sample, this clonotype was seen many times. Relative to the germline gene, one junction end is altered; a read error may explain this. V gene TRBV20-1 combines with J gene TRBJ2-7; TRBD2 is a possible D gene (5 bases). The CDR3 spans 16 residues. Germline CDR1 and CDR2: DFQATT and SNEGSKA (reference sequence). The CDR3 protein is CSARGQGPPPVFEQYF. Written as DNA, the CDR3 is TGCAGTGCCAGAGGGCAAGGCCCCCCCCCAGTTTTCGAGCAGTACTTC.

This clonotype was observed many times. The gene calls are TRBV7-8 and TRBJ1-2; D not resolved. The V gene lost 1 base and the J gene lost 7 bases, with 10 bases spanning the gap. Germline-derived CDR1 and CDR2 are SGHVS and FQNEAQ. The CDR3 sequence is 13 residues long. The CDR3 nucleotides are TGTGCCAGCAGCTTAGGTTGGGCGAGTGGCTACACCTTC. The encoded protein is CASSLGWASGYTF.

This clonotype was counted ten times or more. The chain links TRBV20-1 to TRBJ2-7, with 9 bases identical to TRBD1. The CDR3 is 15 amino acids. V was pared by 6 bases and J by 2 bases, with 11 bases of the junction left unmatched. Germline V gene sequence: CDR1 DFQATT, CDR2 SNEGSKA (reference sequence). CDR3 DNA sequence: TGCAGTGCCACTTCCCGGGACAGGGTCGCCTACGAGCAGTACTTC. This sequence encodes CSATSRDRVAYEQYF.

This clonotype was seen at least ten times. The chain joins TRBV12-3 or TRBV12-4 to TRBJ1-4; tentative D call: TRBD1 (6 bases). V shed 3 bases and J shed 7 bases, with 15 bases lying between them. The CDR3 totals 15 residues. In DNA form, the CDR3 reads TGTGCCAGCAGTTTGGCCGGGGGCTTGGGTGAAAAACTGTTTTTT. Translation gives CASSLAGGLGEKLFF.

This clonotype was seen many times. This rearrangement joins TRBV6-5 to TRBJ1-6, with D tentatively TRBD1 (5 bases). This CDR3 spans 15 amino acids. Germline V gene data show CDR1 as MNHEY and CDR2 as SVGAGI. Between the trimmed V and J ends, which lost 6 bases and 2 bases, there was a span of 11 bases. CDR3 in DNA: TGTGCCAGCAGAAACGGGGGTACCTATAATTCACCCCTCCACTTT. Protein product: CASRNGGTYNSPLHF.

There are many counts of this clonotype. The J gene is TRBJ2-1, the V gene TRBV19, with 7 bases matching TRBD2. With 3 bases clipped from V and 7 bases from J, the junction kept 9 bases outside the gene matches. Germline lookup yields CDR1 LNHDA and CDR2 SQIVND (reference sequence). This CDR3 comprises 15 residues. The CDR3 sequence is CASSIRLAGRNEQFF. The CDR3 region has the DNA TGTGCCAGTAGTATTAGACTAGCTGGTAGGAATGAGCAGTTCTTC.

This clonotype was observed many times. The rearrangement joins TRBV6-6 to TRBJ1-2; maybe TRBD1 (6 bases). Germline V gives CDR1 MNHNY, CDR2 SVGAGI (reference sequence). The V and J ends lost 6 bases and 7 bases respectively, with 15 bases between them. The CDR3 runs to 13 residues. This CDR3 is CASRSTGSSGYTF. CDR3 bases: TGTGCCAGCAGGTCAACAGGGTCGTCTGGCTACACCTTC.